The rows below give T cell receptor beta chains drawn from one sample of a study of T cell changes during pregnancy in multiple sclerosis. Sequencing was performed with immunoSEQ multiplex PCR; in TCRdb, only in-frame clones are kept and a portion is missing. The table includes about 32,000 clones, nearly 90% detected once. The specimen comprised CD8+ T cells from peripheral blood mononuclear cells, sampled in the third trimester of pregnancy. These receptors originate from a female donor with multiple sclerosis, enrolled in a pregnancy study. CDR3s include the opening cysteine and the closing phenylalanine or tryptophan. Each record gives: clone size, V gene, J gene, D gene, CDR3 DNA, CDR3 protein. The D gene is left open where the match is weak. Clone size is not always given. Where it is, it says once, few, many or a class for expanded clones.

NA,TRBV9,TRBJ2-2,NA,TGTGCCAGCAGCGTAGGGGGTTCCTACAGGGGGGAGCTGTTTTTT,CASSVGGSYRGELFF
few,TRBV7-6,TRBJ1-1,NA,TGTGCCAGCAGCCGAAGAATGGCTGCTGAAGCTTTCTTT,CASSRRMAAEAFF
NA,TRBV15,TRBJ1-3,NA,TGTGCCACCAGCAGAGATCGGGGCTCTGGAAACACCATATATTTT,CATSRDRGSGNTIYF
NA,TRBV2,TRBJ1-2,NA,TGTGCCAGCAAGGGGGGGTATGGCTACACCTTC,CASKGGYGYTF
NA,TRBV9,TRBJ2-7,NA,TGTGCCAGCAGCGTTGGGCAAACCGGAACGTACGAGCAGTACTTC,CASSVGQTGTYEQYF
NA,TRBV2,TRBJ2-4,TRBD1,TGTGCCAGCTCACAGGGGCTAGCCAAAAACATTCAGTACTTC,CASSQGLAKNIQYF
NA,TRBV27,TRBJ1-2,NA,TGTGCCAGCAGTTTATCGGGCCGACACTATGGCTACACCTTC,CASSLSGRHYGYTF
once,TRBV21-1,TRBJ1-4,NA,TGTGCCAGCAGCAAAGGGGACCGGGACAGGGGTGGAACTAATGAAAAACTGTTTTTT,CASSKGDRDRGGTNEKLFF
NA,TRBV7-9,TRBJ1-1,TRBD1,TGTGCCAGCTCTAACCCGGACAGGGCCTCTGAAGCTTTCTTT,CASSNPDRASEAFF
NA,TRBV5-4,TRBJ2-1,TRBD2,TGTGCCAGCAGCTTGGAGGGCAGCGGGAGCTCCTACAATGAGCAGTTCTTC,CASSLEGSGSSYNEQFF
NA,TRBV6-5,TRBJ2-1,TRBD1,TGTGCCAGCAGTTACTCAGGGACAGCCCTCGGTCAGTTCTTC,CASSYSGTALGQFF
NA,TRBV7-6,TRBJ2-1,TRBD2,TGTGCCAGCAGCTCCGGACTAGCGAGTAATGAGCAGTTCTTC,CASSSGLASNEQFF
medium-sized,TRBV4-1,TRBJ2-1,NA,TGCGCCAGCAGCCTAAAGGAGATGGGCAATGAGCAGTTCTTC,CASSLKEMGNEQFF
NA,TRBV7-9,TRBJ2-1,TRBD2,TGTGCCAGCAGCTTAGTGGGCGGGAGCTCCTACAATGAGCAGTTCTTC,CASSLVGGSSYNEQFF
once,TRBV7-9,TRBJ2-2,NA,TGTGCCAGCAAATCTCCCGTTAGCGGTACCGGGGAGCTGTTTTTT,CASKSPVSGTGELFF
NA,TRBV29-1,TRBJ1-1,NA,TGCAGCGTCCTCACCACAGGTTCGAACACTGAAGCTTTCTTT,CSVLTTGSNTEAFF
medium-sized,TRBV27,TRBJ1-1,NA,TGTGCCAGCAGTTTAGCCCCGGACAGAAACACTGAAGCTTTCTTT,CASSLAPDRNTEAFF
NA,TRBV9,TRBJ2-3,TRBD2,TGTGCCAGCAGCGTAGAAGGTAGCGGGAGGGCTGTATCCGATACGCAGTATTTT,CASSVEGSGRAVSDTQYF
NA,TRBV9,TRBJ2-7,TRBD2,TGTGCCAGCAGCGTAGGTTTAGCGGGTGCCTACGAGCAGTACTTC,CASSVGLAGAYEQYF
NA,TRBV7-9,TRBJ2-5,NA,TGTGCCAGCAGCTTTTTGAACGGGGATGAAGAGACCCAGTACTTC,CASSFLNGDEETQYF
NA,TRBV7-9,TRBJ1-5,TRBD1,TGTGCCAGCAGCTTAGCCGACAGGGTGGGGCAGCCCCAGCATTTT,CASSLADRVGQPQHF
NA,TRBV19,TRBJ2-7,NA,TGTGCCAGTAGTAAGGGGCGTCAGGGCCTGAACGAGCAGTACTTC,CASSKGRQGLNEQYF
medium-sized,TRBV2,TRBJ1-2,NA,TGTGCCAGCAGTGCCCCAACAGGGATTGACTATGGCTACACCTTC,CASSAPTGIDYGYTF
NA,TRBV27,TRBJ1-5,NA,TGTGCCAGCAGTTTTGTCGGGCTAGCCAATCAGCCCCAGCATTTT,CASSFVGLANQPQHF
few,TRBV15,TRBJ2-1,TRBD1,TGTGCCACCAGCAGCAGACAGGGACCCAACAATGAGCAGTTCTTC,CATSSRQGPNNEQFF
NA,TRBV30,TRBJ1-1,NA,TGTGCCTGGAGTGGTTCCGGGGAAGCTTTCTTT,CAWSGSGEAFF
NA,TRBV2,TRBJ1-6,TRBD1,TGTGCCAGCAGTGAAGACCAACAGGGGAGGTCTAATTCACCCCTCCACTTT,CASSEDQQGRSNSPLHF
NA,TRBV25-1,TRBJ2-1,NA,TGTGCCAGCAGTGAGCAGGCGGGGTACAATGAGCAGTTCTTC,CASSEQAGYNEQFF
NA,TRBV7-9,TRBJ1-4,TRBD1,TGTGCCAGCAGCTCTTATTTGACAGGGCTACAAAATGAAAAACTGTTTTTT,CASSSYLTGLQNEKLFF
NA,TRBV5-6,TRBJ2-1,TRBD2,TGTGCCAGCAGCCTAGCGGGGGGAGCCCATGAGCAGTTCTTC,CASSLAGGAHEQFF
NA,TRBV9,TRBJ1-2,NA,TGTGCCAGCAGCGTTCGTGGGGGGGTCTATGGCTACACCTTC,CASSVRGGVYGYTF